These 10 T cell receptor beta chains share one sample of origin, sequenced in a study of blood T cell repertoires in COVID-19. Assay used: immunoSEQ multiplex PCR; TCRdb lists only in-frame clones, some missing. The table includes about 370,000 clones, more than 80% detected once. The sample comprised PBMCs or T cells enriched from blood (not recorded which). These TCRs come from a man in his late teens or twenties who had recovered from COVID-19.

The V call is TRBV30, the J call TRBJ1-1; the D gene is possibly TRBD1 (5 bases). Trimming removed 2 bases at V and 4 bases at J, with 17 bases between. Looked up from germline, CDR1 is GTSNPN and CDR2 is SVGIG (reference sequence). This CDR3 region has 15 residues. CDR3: CAWSFWGVGGTEAFF. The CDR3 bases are TGTGCCTGGAGTTTTTGGGGGGTGGGAGGCACTGAAGCTTTCTTT.

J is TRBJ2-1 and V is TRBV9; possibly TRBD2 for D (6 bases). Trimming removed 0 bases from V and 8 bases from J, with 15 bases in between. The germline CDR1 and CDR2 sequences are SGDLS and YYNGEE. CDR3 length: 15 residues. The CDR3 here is CASSVVNNPGDEQFF. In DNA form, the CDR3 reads TGTGCCAGCAGCGTAGTTAACAACCCGGGGGATGAGCAGTTCTTC.

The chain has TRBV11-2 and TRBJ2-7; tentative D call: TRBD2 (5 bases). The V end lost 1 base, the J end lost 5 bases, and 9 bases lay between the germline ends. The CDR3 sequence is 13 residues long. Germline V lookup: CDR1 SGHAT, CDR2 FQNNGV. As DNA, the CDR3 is TGTGCCAGCAGCTTAGGGGTCGGGGACGAGCAGTACTTC. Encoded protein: CASSLGVGDEQYF.

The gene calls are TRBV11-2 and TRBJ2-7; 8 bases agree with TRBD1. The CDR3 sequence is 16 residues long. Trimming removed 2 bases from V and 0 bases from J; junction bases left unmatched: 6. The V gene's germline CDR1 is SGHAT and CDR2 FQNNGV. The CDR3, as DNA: TGTGCCAGCAGCTTATTAGGGACAGGCAACTCCTACGAGCAGTACTTC. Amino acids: CASSLLGTGNSYEQYF. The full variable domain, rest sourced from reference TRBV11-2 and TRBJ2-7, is EAGVAQSPRYKIIEKRQSVAFWCNPISGHATLYWYQQILGQGPKLLIQFQNNGVVDDSQLPKDRFSAERLKGVDSTLKIQPAKLEDSAVYLCASSLLGTGNSYEQYFGPGTRLTVT.

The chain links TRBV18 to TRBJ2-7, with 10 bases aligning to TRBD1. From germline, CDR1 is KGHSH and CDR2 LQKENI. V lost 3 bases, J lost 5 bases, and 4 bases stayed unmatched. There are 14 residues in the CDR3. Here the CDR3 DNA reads TGTGCCAGCTCACCGACAGGGGGCAGCGACGAGCAGTACTTC. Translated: CASSPTGGSDEQYF.

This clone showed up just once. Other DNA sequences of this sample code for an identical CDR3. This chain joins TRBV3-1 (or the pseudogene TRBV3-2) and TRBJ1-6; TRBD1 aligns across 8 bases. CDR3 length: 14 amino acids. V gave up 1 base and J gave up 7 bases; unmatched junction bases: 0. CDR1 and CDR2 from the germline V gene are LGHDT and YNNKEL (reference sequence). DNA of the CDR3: TGTGCCAGCAGCCAAGGGACAGGGAATTCACCCCTCCACTTT. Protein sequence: CASSQGTGNSPLHF.

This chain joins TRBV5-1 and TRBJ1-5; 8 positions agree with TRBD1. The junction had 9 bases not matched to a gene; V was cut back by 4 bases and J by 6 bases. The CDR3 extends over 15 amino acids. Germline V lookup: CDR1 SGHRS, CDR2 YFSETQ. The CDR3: CASSVAGQGGQPQHF. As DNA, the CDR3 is TGCGCCAGCAGCGTGGCTGGACAGGGTGGTCAGCCCCAGCATTTT.

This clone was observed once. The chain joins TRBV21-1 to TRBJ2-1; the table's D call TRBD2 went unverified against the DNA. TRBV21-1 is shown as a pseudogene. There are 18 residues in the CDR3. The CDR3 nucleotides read TGTGCCAGCAGCAGCCTTCGCTCTCTAGCGGGAGGAGGCAATGAGCAGTTCTTC. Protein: CASSSLRSLAGGGNEQFF.

This CDR3 is CASSLGQRGLNNEQFF. The CDR3 DNA follows: TGTGCCAGCAGCTTGGGCCAGCGGGGGCTTAACAATGAGCAGTTCTTC. The V call is TRBV7-2, the J call TRBJ2-1; 8 nucleotides align to TRBD2. V was clipped by 3 bases and J by 5 bases; unmatched bases: 9. This CDR3 spans 16 amino acids. The germline gives CDR1 SGHTA, CDR2 FQGNSA.

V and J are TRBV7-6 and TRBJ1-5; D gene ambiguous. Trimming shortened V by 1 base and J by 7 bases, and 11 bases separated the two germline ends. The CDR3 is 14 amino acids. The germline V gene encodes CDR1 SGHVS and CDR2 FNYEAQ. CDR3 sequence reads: CASSLEEGRQPQHF. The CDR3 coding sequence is TGTGCCAGCAGCTTAGAAGAGGGTCGCCAGCCCCAGCATTTT.